This T cell receptor (beta chain) was sequenced for a study of T cell clonality in common variable immunodeficiency. The CDR3 contains 16 residues. V gave up 5 bases and J gave up 0 bases; unmatched junction bases: 8. The germline CDR1 and CDR2 sequences are DFQATT and SNEGSKA (reference sequence). Here immunoSEQ multiplex PCR was the method, and the copy in TCRdb shows in-frame clones only, minus some. The specimen has roughly 70,000 clones, none found just once. This clone was detected ten times or more. What it recognizes is unknown. The CDR3 goes on 3 residues after the read ends, and that part is filled in from the germline J gene. Study-level findings and limits: Links between repertoire features and CVID complications were heterogeneity-limited.

Caucasian heritage predominated among both patients and controls. Sequenced: peripheral blood mononuclear cells. The TCR comes from a person aged 18 to 70 in good health. The J gene is TRBJ2-2, the V gene TRBV20-1, with TRBD2 identical over 8 bases. The sequenced part of the CDR3 DNA is TGCAGTGCTCCCTGGGCTAGCGGGCCGAACACCGGGGAG. It specifies CSAPWASGPNTGE. The full CDR3 reads CSAPWASGPNTGELFF.